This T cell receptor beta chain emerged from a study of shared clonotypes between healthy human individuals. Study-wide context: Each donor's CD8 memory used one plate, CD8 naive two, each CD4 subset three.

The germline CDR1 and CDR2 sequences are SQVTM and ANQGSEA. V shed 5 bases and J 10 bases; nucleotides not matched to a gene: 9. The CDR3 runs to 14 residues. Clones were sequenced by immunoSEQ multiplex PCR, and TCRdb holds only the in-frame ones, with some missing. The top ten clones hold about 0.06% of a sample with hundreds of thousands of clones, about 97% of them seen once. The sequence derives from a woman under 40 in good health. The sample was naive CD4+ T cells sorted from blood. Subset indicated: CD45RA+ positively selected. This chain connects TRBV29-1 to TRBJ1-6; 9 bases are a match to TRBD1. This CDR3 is CSVSRTGEGSPLHF. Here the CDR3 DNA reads TGCAGCGTTTCCCGGACAGGGGAGGGCTCACCCCTCCACTTT.